This passage covers 7 T cell receptor beta chains from one sample sequenced in a study of control samples from healthy donors and cancer patients. Generated by immunoSEQ multiplex PCR, the TCRdb table keeps only in-frame clones and is missing some. Of tens of thousands of clones listed, roughly 83% are singletons. Sequencing used blood. The receptors derive from a man aged 55-75 years in good health.

The chain recombines TRBV10-2 with TRBJ2-6; D unclear. This CDR3 has 14 residues. Germline assignment: CDR1 WSHSY and CDR2 SAAADI. V dropped 7 bases and J dropped 0 bases, with 7 bases sitting between them. The CDR3, as DNA: TGCGCCAGCACCGAGGTCTCTGGGGCCAACGTCCTGACTTTC. Translating it yields CASTEVSGANVLTF.

The rearrangement links TRBV9 to TRBJ2-7; TRBD1 matches 7 bases. This CDR3 comprises 14 residues. Germline V lookup: CDR1 SGDLS, CDR2 YYNGEE. Losses at the gene ends were 7 bases for V and 4 bases for J; bases not matched to a gene: 11. CDR3 residues: CASAEGQFAYEQYF. As DNA, the CDR3 is TGTGCCAGCGCCGAGGGACAGTTTGCTTACGAGCAGTACTTC.

The count of this clone is one. This rearrangement joins TRBV6-2 or TRBV6-3 to TRBJ1-1; unclear D gene. CDR3 length: 12 residues. The germline V gene has CDR1 MNHEY and CDR2 SVGEGT. Trimming removed 5 bases at V and 8 bases at J, with 12 bases between. This CDR3 reads CASSIWGKEAFF. Here the CDR3 DNA reads TGTGCCAGCAGTATATGGGGTAAAGAAGCTTTCTTT.

A single count supports this clone. V usage is TRBV6-5 and J usage is TRBJ1-1, with D unclear. The ends were cut back, 6 bases at V and 4 bases at J, with 12 bases in the middle. Germline CDR1 is MNHEY and CDR2 is SVGAGI. The CDR3 contains 13 residues. The DNA of the CDR3 is TGTGCCAGCAGAAAGGAGCGTCGCACTGAAGCTTTCTTT. It encodes CASRKERRTEAFF.

This rearrangement joins TRBV14 to TRBJ1-1; D gene ambiguous. Germline V gene sequence: CDR1 SGHDN, CDR2 FVKESK. Deletions cut 3 bases from V and 1 base from J, with 12 bases between. The CDR3 has 15 amino acids. DNA for the CDR3: TGTGCCAGCAGCCACAGGTTGGCCAGGAACACTGAAGCTTTCTTT. The encoded protein is CASSHRLARNTEAFF.

The chain recombines TRBV7-3 with TRBJ2-3; D uncertain. Trimming shortened V by 5 bases and J by 2 bases, and 5 bases separated the two germline ends. The germline V gene encodes CDR1 SGHTA and CDR2 FQGTGA. CDR3 size: 12 residues. Here the CDR3 reads CASSPPTDTQYF. CDR3 DNA: TGTGCCAGCAGCCCCCCCACAGATACGCAGTATTTT.

The V and J genes are TRBV5-4 and TRBJ2-2, with 10 nucleotides matching TRBD2. Per germline, CDR1 SGHNT and CDR2 YYREEE (reference sequence). The CDR3 consists of 17 residues. After removal of 1 base from V and 1 base from J, the junction contained 4 bases not matched to a gene. CDR3 nucleotide sequence: TGTGCCAGCAGCTTGCTACTAGCGGGACTGAACACCGGGGAGCTGTTTTTT. It is translated as CASSLLLAGLNTGELFF.